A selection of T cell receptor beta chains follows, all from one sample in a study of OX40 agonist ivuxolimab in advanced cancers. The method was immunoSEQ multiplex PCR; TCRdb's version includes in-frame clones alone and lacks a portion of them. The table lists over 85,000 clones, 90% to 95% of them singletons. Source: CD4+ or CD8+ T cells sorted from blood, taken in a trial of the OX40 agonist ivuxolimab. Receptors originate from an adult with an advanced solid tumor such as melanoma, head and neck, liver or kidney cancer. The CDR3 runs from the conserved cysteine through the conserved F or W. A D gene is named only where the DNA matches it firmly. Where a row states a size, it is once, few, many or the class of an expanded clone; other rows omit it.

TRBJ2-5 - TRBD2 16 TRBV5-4 TGTGCCAGCAGCTTTCGGCCTAGCGGGAGAGAAGAGACCCAGTACTTC CASSFRPSGREETQYF
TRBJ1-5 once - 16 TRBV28 TGTGCCAGCAGCTCCCCTGGGGTAGAGGCCAATCAGCCCCAGCATTTT CASSSPGVEANQPQHF
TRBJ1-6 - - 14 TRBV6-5 TGTGCCAGTGGGGCCATTGGGGGGCACTCACCCCTCCACTTT CASGAIGGHSPLHF
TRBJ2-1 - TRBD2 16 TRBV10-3 TGTGCCATCAGTGGCTACAGGGGCGGGGGGGACAATGAGCAGTTCTTC CAISGYRGGGDNEQFF
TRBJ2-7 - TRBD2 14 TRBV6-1 TGTGCCAGCCGGGGGAGGCTAGCGGGCTACGAGCAGTACTTC CASRGRLAGYEQYF
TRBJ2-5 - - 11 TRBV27 TGTGCCAGCAATTGGGGAGAGACCCAGTACTTC CASNWGETQYF
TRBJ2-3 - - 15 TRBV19 TGTGCCAGTAGTTCTGACCGGGTTAGCACAGATACGCAGTATTTT CASSSDRVSTDTQYF
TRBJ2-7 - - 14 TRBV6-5 TGTGCCAGCAGTTACTCGATCGGGAAGAACGAGCAGTACTTC CASSYSIGKNEQYF
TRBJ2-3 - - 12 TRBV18 TGTGCCAGCTCACCCATAGCGGATACGCAGTATTTT CASSPIADTQYF
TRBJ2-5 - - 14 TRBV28 TGTGCCAGCAGTCCGGGGACCACGGGGGAGACCCAGTACTTC CASSPGTTGETQYF
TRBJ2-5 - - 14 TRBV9 TGTGCCAGCAGCGTAGCCAGGGGGGAAGAGACCCAGTACTTC CASSVARGEETQYF
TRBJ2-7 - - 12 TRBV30 TGTGCCTGGAGTCCGGACAGATACGAGCAGTACTTC CAWSPDRYEQYF
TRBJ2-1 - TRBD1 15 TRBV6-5 TGTGCCAGCAGTTACGGAGGACAGGGAAGGGCTGAGCAGTTCTTC CASSYGGQGRAEQFF
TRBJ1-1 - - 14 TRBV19 TGTGCCAGTAGCGACCACAGGGCGCGGGGTGAAGCTTTCTTT CASSDHRARGEAFF
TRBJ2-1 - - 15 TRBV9 TGTGCCAGCAGCCCCTTGGGGGGAGAGCCCCCGGTACTGTTCTTC CASSPLGGEPPVLFF
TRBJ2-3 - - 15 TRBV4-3 TGCGCCAGCAGCCAAGATCGGCGAAGCACAGATACGCAGTATTTT CASSQDRRSTDTQYF
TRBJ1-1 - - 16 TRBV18 TGTGCCAGCTCACAAAGCCGTTCGGGGACGAACACTGAAGCTTTCTTT CASSQSRSGTNTEAFF
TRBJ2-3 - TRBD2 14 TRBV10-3 TGTGCCATCAAAGCGACTAGCGGAACAGATACGCAGTATTTT CAIKATSGTDTQYF
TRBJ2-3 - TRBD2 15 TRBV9 TGTGCCAGCAGCCCCGATAGCGGGAGAGCCGATACGCAGTATTTT CASSPDSGRADTQYF
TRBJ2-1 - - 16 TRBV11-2 TGTGCCAGCAGCTTAGATTCGGGAGTCCCCTACAATGAGCAGTTCTTC CASSLDSGVPYNEQFF
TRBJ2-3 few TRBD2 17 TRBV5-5 TGTGCCAGCAGCTTCAGACTAGCGGGATCTAGCACAGATACGCAGTATTTT CASSFRLAGSSTDTQYF
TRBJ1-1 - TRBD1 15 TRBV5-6 TGTGCCAGCAGATCCGGGACAGGGCTGAACACTGAAGCTTTCTTT CASRSGTGLNTEAFF